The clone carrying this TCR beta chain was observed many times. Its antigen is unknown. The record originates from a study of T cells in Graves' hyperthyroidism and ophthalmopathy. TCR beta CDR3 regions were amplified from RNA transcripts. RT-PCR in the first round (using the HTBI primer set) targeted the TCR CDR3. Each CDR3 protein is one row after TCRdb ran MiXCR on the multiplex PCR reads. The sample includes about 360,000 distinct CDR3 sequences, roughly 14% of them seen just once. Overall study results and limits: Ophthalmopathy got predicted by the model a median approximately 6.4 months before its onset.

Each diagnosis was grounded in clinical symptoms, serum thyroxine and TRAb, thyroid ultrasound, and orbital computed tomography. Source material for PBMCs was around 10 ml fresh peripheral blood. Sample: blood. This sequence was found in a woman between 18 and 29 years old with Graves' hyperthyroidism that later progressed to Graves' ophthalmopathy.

CDR3 in amino acids: CSVETSGTYNEQFF. The CDR3 bases are TGCAGCGTTGAGACTAGCGGGACCTACAATGAGCAGTTCTTC. The chain uses TRBV29-1 and TRBJ2-1, with 11 bases lining up with TRBD2. V lost 3 bases, J lost 2 bases, and 0 bases stayed unmatched. This CDR3 has 14 amino acids. CDR1 and CDR2 from the germline V gene are SQVTM and ANQGSEA.